These T cell receptor beta chains were read from a single sample in a study of cytomegalovirus exposure and HLA in healthy donors. Clones were read by immunoSEQ multiplex PCR, and TCRdb kept only the in-frame ones, dropping some. This sample has about 130,000 clones, with 65% to 80% found just once. Source material: PBMCs. The receptors were sampled from a woman in her thirties or forties in good health and CMV-seronegative. Both conserved end residues are part of each CDR3. The order of the fields is D gene, V gene, CDR3 length, clone size, J gene, CDR3 protein, CDR3 DNA. The D gene is left open where the match is weak. Only part of the rows carry a size: once, few, many, or a class if the clone is expanded.

D gene: -; V gene: TRBV6-1; CDR3 length: 12; clone size: -; J gene: TRBJ2-7; CDR3 protein: CASSETRYEQYF; CDR3 DNA: TGTGCCAGCAGTGAGACAAGGTACGAGCAGTACTTC
D gene: -; V gene: TRBV2; CDR3 length: 15; clone size: -; J gene: TRBJ2-7; CDR3 protein: CASNPTPQSSYEQYF; CDR3 DNA: TGTGCCAGCAACCCTACCCCACAGAGCTCCTACGAGCAGTACTTC
D gene: -; V gene: TRBV6-1; CDR3 length: 14; clone size: -; J gene: TRBJ1-6; CDR3 protein: CASSGQGNNSPLHF; CDR3 DNA: TGTGCCAGCAGTGGGCAGGGGAATAATTCACCCCTCCACTTT
D gene: -; V gene: TRBV30; CDR3 length: 11; clone size: -; J gene: TRBJ2-7; CDR3 protein: CAWSVQDEQYF; CDR3 DNA: TGTGCCTGGAGTGTCCAGGACGAGCAGTACTTC
D gene: -; V gene: TRBV6-5; CDR3 length: 16; clone size: -; J gene: TRBJ1-5; CDR3 protein: CASSSLQGGSNQPQHF; CDR3 DNA: TGTGCCAGCAGTTCTTTACAGGGAGGGAGCAATCAGCCCCAGCATTTT
D gene: -; V gene: TRBV9; CDR3 length: 15; clone size: -; J gene: TRBJ1-2; CDR3 protein: CASSPILPTVNGYTF; CDR3 DNA: TGTGCCAGCAGCCCGATACTCCCGACAGTGAATGGCTACACCTTC
D gene: TRBD2; V gene: TRBV7-2; CDR3 length: 20; clone size: -; J gene: TRBJ2-6; CDR3 protein: CASSLAALAGAFSGANGLTF; CDR3 DNA: TGTGCCAGCAGCTTAGCGGCTCTAGCGGGGGCCTTCTCTGGGGCCAACGGCCTGACTTTC
D gene: -; V gene: TRBV5-1; CDR3 length: 16; clone size: -; J gene: TRBJ2-3; CDR3 protein: CASSLAHRVNTDTQYF; CDR3 DNA: TGCGCCAGCAGCTTGGCCCACAGGGTGAACACAGATACGCAGTATTTT
D gene: -; V gene: TRBV5-6; CDR3 length: 15; clone size: -; J gene: TRBJ2-3; CDR3 protein: CASSLSSGGTDTQYF; CDR3 DNA: TGTGCCAGCAGCTTGTCTTCGGGGGGCACAGATACGCAGTATTTT
D gene: -; V gene: TRBV5-1; CDR3 length: 15; clone size: -; J gene: TRBJ2-5; CDR3 protein: CASSSSTSSQETQYF; CDR3 DNA: TGCGCCAGCAGCTCGTCCACATCCTCGCAGGAGACCCAGTACTTC
D gene: -; V gene: TRBV28; CDR3 length: 13; clone size: -; J gene: TRBJ2-5; CDR3 protein: CASSRRSQETQYF; CDR3 DNA: TGTGCCAGCAGCCGACGGAGCCAAGAGACCCAGTACTTC
D gene: -; V gene: TRBV5-1; CDR3 length: 15; clone size: -; J gene: TRBJ2-1; CDR3 protein: CASSLAGEAGGEQFF; CDR3 DNA: TGCGCCAGCAGCTTGGCCGGGGAGGCCGGGGGTGAGCAGTTCTTC
D gene: -; V gene: TRBV5-5; CDR3 length: 14; clone size: -; J gene: TRBJ2-7; CDR3 protein: CASSLQGSSYEQYF; CDR3 DNA: TGTGCCAGCAGCTTGCAGGGGAGCTCCTACGAGCAGTACTTC
D gene: TRBD1; V gene: TRBV7-9; CDR3 length: 14; clone size: -; J gene: TRBJ2-7; CDR3 protein: CASSISGTAYEQYF; CDR3 DNA: TGTGCCAGCAGCATCTCCGGGACAGCCTACGAGCAGTACTTC
D gene: -; V gene: TRBV10-3; CDR3 length: 16; clone size: once; J gene: TRBJ2-1; CDR3 protein: CAISESRVGFYNEQFF; CDR3 DNA: TGTGCCATCAGTGAGTCGAGAGTCGGGTTCTACAATGAGCAGTTCTTC
D gene: TRBD2; V gene: TRBV6-5; CDR3 length: 14; clone size: -; J gene: TRBJ2-7; CDR3 protein: CASSRTSGTYEQYF; CDR3 DNA: TGTGCCAGCAGTCGGACTAGCGGGACCTACGAGCAATACTTC
D gene: TRBD1; V gene: TRBV5-4; CDR3 length: 15; clone size: -; J gene: TRBJ1-2; CDR3 protein: CASSEDRGRVGGYTF; CDR3 DNA: TGTGCCAGCAGCGAGGACAGGGGGCGGGTGGGTGGCTACACCTTC
D gene: TRBD2; V gene: TRBV18; CDR3 length: 16; clone size: -; J gene: TRBJ2-2; CDR3 protein: CASSPKTSGTTGELFF; CDR3 DNA: TGTGCCAGCTCACCGAAGACTAGCGGGACTACCGGGGAGCTGTTTTTT
D gene: TRBD2; V gene: TRBV5-5; CDR3 length: 15; clone size: -; J gene: TRBJ2-1; CDR3 protein: CASSLELAGYNEQFF; CDR3 DNA: TGTGCCAGCAGTTTGGAACTAGCGGGATACAATGAGCAGTTCTTC
D gene: -; V gene: TRBV28; CDR3 length: 16; clone size: once; J gene: TRBJ1-5; CDR3 protein: CASSSIDRYSNQPQHF; CDR3 DNA: TGTGCCAGCAGCTCTATCGACAGATATAGCAATCAGCCCCAGCATTTT
D gene: -; V gene: TRBV7-9; CDR3 length: 19; clone size: once; J gene: TRBJ2-7; CDR3 protein: CASSPPSGTGPTKAYEQYF; CDR3 DNA: TGTGCCAGCAGCCCCCCCTCCGGAACAGGGCCCACCAAGGCCTACGAGCAGTACTTC
D gene: TRBD1; V gene: TRBV7-9; CDR3 length: 17; clone size: -; J gene: TRBJ2-6; CDR3 protein: CASSRDRGISGANGLTF; CDR3 DNA: TGTGCCAGCAGCCGTGACAGGGGAATTTCTGGGGCCAACGGCCTGACTTTC
D gene: TRBD1; V gene: TRBV30; CDR3 length: 14; clone size: -; J gene: TRBJ2-6; CDR3 protein: CAYPTGLGANVLTF; CDR3 DNA: TGTGCCTATCCGACAGGGCTAGGGGCCAACGTCCTGACTTTC
D gene: -; V gene: TRBV11-3; CDR3 length: 12; clone size: -; J gene: TRBJ2-2; CDR3 protein: CASSGQGEELFF; CDR3 DNA: TGTGCCAGCAGCGGCCAGGGTGAGGAGCTGTTTTTT
D gene: -; V gene: TRBV27; CDR3 length: 16; clone size: -; J gene: TRBJ2-1; CDR3 protein: CASSLTLGLIYNEQFF; CDR3 DNA: TGTGCCAGCAGTTTAACCCTGGGACTGATCTACAATGAGCAGTTCTTC
D gene: TRBD2; V gene: TRBV9; CDR3 length: 14; clone size: few; J gene: TRBJ2-5; CDR3 protein: CASGRGDPQETQYF; CDR3 DNA: TGTGCCAGCGGACGGGGGGATCCCCAAGAGACCCAGTACTTC
D gene: TRBD2; V gene: TRBV11-1; CDR3 length: 15; clone size: -; J gene: TRBJ2-7; CDR3 protein: CASRTTSGVAYEQYF; CDR3 DNA: TGTGCCAGCAGAACAACTAGCGGGGTTGCCTACGAGCAGTACTTC
D gene: -; V gene: TRBV10-1; CDR3 length: 15; clone size: -; J gene: TRBJ1-5; CDR3 protein: CASSEGNREDQPQHF; CDR3 DNA: TGCGCCAGCAGTGAGGGAAACAGGGAAGATCAGCCCCAGCATTTT
D gene: -; V gene: TRBV7-9; CDR3 length: 15; clone size: -; J gene: TRBJ2-7; CDR3 protein: CASSSRGDISYEQYF; CDR3 DNA: TGTGCCAGCAGCTCTAGGGGCGACATTTCCTACGAGCAGTACTTC
D gene: -; V gene: TRBV11-2; CDR3 length: 14; clone size: few; J gene: TRBJ2-1; CDR3 protein: CASSLAGFYNEQFF; CDR3 DNA: TGTGCCAGCAGCTTAGCGGGGTTCTACAATGAGCAGTTCTTC
D gene: TRBD1; V gene: TRBV10-3; CDR3 length: 12; clone size: -; J gene: TRBJ2-7; CDR3 protein: CAVRTGDYEQYF; CDR3 DNA: TGTGCCGTGAGAACAGGGGACTACGAGCAGTACTTC
D gene: TRBD1; V gene: TRBV5-1; CDR3 length: 14; clone size: -; J gene: TRBJ1-2; CDR3 protein: CASSPGQGGGGYTF; CDR3 DNA: TGCGCCAGCAGCCCCGGACAGGGCGGAGGCGGCTACACCTTC
D gene: TRBD2; V gene: TRBV28; CDR3 length: 12; clone size: -; J gene: TRBJ2-7; CDR3 protein: CASKGGADEQYF; CDR3 DNA: TGTGCCAGCAAGGGAGGGGCTGACGAGCAGTACTTC
D gene: TRBD1; V gene: TRBV6-1; CDR3 length: 15; clone size: -; J gene: TRBJ1-2; CDR3 protein: CASSEYRGLGYGYTF; CDR3 DNA: TGTGCCAGCAGCGAATATAGGGGGCTGGGCTATGGCTACACCTTC
D gene: -; V gene: TRBV7-8; CDR3 length: 13; clone size: -; J gene: TRBJ1-2; CDR3 protein: CASSLDRVTGYTF; CDR3 DNA: TGTGCCAGCAGCTTAGACAGGGTTACAGGCTACACCTTC
D gene: -; V gene: TRBV7-8; CDR3 length: 10; clone size: -; J gene: TRBJ2-1; CDR3 protein: CASSLGERFF; CDR3 DNA: TGTGCCAGCAGCTTAGGAGAGCGGTTCTTC
D gene: TRBD1; V gene: TRBV4-1; CDR3 length: 15; clone size: -; J gene: TRBJ2-7; CDR3 protein: CASSPDGGQGYEQYF; CDR3 DNA: TGCGCCAGCAGCCCCGACGGGGGACAGGGCTACGAGCAGTACTTC
D gene: TRBD1; V gene: TRBV7-9; CDR3 length: 13; clone size: -; J gene: TRBJ2-7; CDR3 protein: CASSDRVSYEQYF; CDR3 DNA: TGTGCCAGCAGCGACAGGGTTTCCTACGAGCAGTACTTC
D gene: TRBD1; V gene: TRBV7-9; CDR3 length: 16; clone size: -; J gene: TRBJ2-5; CDR3 protein: CASSPLFGQGRETQYF; CDR3 DNA: TGTGCCAGCAGCCCCCTCTTCGGACAGGGAAGAGAGACCCAGTACTTC
D gene: TRBD2; V gene: TRBV28; CDR3 length: 17; clone size: -; J gene: TRBJ2-5; CDR3 protein: CASSLGLAGGPTETQYF; CDR3 DNA: TGTGCCAGCAGTTTAGGGTTAGCGGGAGGGCCGACGGAGACCCAGTACTTC
D gene: TRBD1; V gene: TRBV6-5; CDR3 length: 14; clone size: once; J gene: TRBJ2-2; CDR3 protein: CASSSTGGYGELFF; CDR3 DNA: TGTGCCAGCAGTTCAACAGGGGGCTACGGGGAGCTGTTTTTT
D gene: TRBD2; V gene: TRBV5-1; CDR3 length: 16; clone size: -; J gene: TRBJ2-7; CDR3 protein: CASSWASSGGTYEQYF; CDR3 DNA: TGCGCCAGCAGCTGGGCCTCGAGCGGGGGTACCTACGAGCAGTACTTC
D gene: -; V gene: TRBV6-5; CDR3 length: 15; clone size: -; J gene: TRBJ2-4; CDR3 protein: CASSLGPLDKNSQYF; CDR3 DNA: TGTGCCAGCAGTCTAGGTCCTTTGGACAAAAACAGTCAGTACTTC
D gene: -; V gene: TRBV6-5; CDR3 length: 14; clone size: -; J gene: TRBJ1-1; CDR3 protein: CASSYSEGHTEAFF; CDR3 DNA: TGTGCCAGCAGTTACTCGGAGGGACACACTGAAGCTTTCTTT
D gene: TRBD1; V gene: TRBV6-1; CDR3 length: 15; clone size: few; J gene: TRBJ2-1; CDR3 protein: CASSEGTGGVNEQFF; CDR3 DNA: TGTGCCAGCAGTGAGGGGACAGGGGGAGTCAATGAGCAGTTCTTC